This paragraph reports one TCR beta chain. Generated by immunoSEQ multiplex PCR, the TCRdb table keeps only in-frame clones and is missing some. The repertoire holds roughly 55,000 clones, with about 92% as singletons. The CDR3 totals 14 residues. With V trimmed by 2 bases and J by 8 bases, 4 bases remained unmatched. Germline-derived CDR1 and CDR2 are LGHNA and YSLEER. The data are from a study of T cell changes during pregnancy in multiple sclerosis. Specimen: CD4+ T cells from peripheral blood mononuclear cells, collected after pregnancy. The chain combines TRBV4-3 with TRBJ1-4; 8 bases line up with TRBD1. This TCR came from a female donor in good health, enrolled as a control in a pregnancy study. CDR3 in DNA: TGCGCCAGCAGCCAATGGGGACAGGTAGAAAAACTGTTTTTT. Protein: CASSQWGQVEKLFF.